This passage covers 20 T cell receptor beta chains from one sample sequenced in a study of cytomegalovirus exposure and HLA in healthy donors. Primers: 60 Vbeta forward and 13 Jbeta reverse. Assay: immunoSEQ multiplex PCR; the TCRdb copy retains only in-frame clones and omits some. The sample records just over 150,000 clones, 65% to 85% being singletons. Material for sequencing was PBMCs. All receptors come from a male donor in good health and CMV-seropositive.

This chain connects TRBV10-3 to TRBJ1-2, with 7 bases identical to TRBD1. Trimming at V came to 6 bases and at J to 2 bases, leaving 6 bases not matched to a gene. The germline gives CDR1 ENHRY, CDR2 SYGVKD. CDR3 length: 14 amino acids. The CDR3 loop is CAIRGQGENYGYTF. CDR3 coding DNA: TGTGCCATCAGGGGGCAGGGGGAGAACTATGGCTACACCTTC.

A few counts support this clone. This sequence joins TRBV28 and TRBJ1-5; 9 bases are a match to TRBD1. The germline V gene encodes CDR1 MDHEN and CDR2 SYDVKM. The CDR3 runs 15 residues. Losses at the gene ends were 5 bases for V and 4 bases for J; bases not matched to a gene: 6. In nucleotides, the CDR3 is TGTGCCAGCAGTACTCCCGGACAGGGGAATCAGCCCCAGCATTTT. As protein: CASSTPGQGNQPQHF. Combining the CDR3 with reference TRBV28 and TRBJ1-5 gives the whole variable domain DVKVTQSSRYLVKRTGEKVFLECVQDMDHENMFWYRQDPGLGLRLIYFSYDVKMKEKGDIPEGYSVSREKKERFSLILESASTNQTSMYLCASSTPGQGNQPQHFGDGTRLSIL.

The J gene is TRBJ2-1, the V gene TRBV27; D gene uncertain. Germline CDR1 MNHEY, CDR2 SMNVEV (reference sequence). This CDR3 is built from 15 residues. Trimming took 4 bases from V and 6 from J, leaving 16 bases between them. Written as DNA, the CDR3 is TGTGCCAGCAGTTCTAATGGGCCAACCCTCAATGAGCAGTTCTTC. Its translation: CASSSNGPTLNEQFF.

The V call is TRBV4-1, the J call TRBJ2-3; D might be TRBD2 (6 bases). The V end was cut by 2 bases, the J end by 0 bases, with 12 bases between. CDR1 is MGHRA and CDR2 is YSYEKL in the germline V gene. The CDR3 loop spans 16 amino acids. The CDR3 coding sequence is TGCGCCAGCAGCCAACCCCTAGCGCTTAGCACAGATACGCAGTATTTT. It translates to CASSQPLALSTDTQYF.

The rearrangement joins TRBV28 to TRBJ2-1; 10 bases align to TRBD2. Germline trimming cut 7 bases from V and 5 bases from J; bases unmatched to any gene: 5. The germline CDR1 and CDR2 sequences are MDHEN and SYDVKM. The CDR3 is 14 amino acids. This CDR3 is CASTPLAGNNEQFF. The CDR3 DNA reads as TGTGCCAGCACACCACTAGCGGGAAACAATGAGCAGTTCTTC.

In nucleotides, the CDR3 is TGTGCCAGCAGCTACCCTAGGGACTCACTTCCGTTCTTC. It is translated as CASSYPRDSLPFF. V gene TRBV13 combines with J gene TRBJ2-1, with D tentatively TRBD2 (6 bases). With 4 bases removed from V and 15 bases from J, the gap between germline ends came to 19 bases. From germline, CDR1 is PRHDT and CDR2 FYEKMQ (reference sequence). This CDR3 region has 13 residues.

This chain uses TRBV6-5 with TRBJ1-1; D not certain. Germline lookup yields CDR1 MNHEY and CDR2 SVGAGI. This CDR3 comprises 14 residues. V was shortened by 0 bases and J by 11 bases, with 16 bases between the two germline ends. CDR3 in amino acids: CASSYSVLGSRAFF. The CDR3 DNA is TGTGCCAGCAGTTACTCTGTGCTAGGTAGTAGGGCTTTCTTT.

This clone was recorded a few times. The chain recombines TRBV5-6 with TRBJ2-7; 8 positions match TRBD1. The germline V gene has CDR1 SGHDT and CDR2 YYEEEE. This CDR3 contains 17 residues. Germline trimming cut 4 bases from V and 2 bases from J; bases unmatched to any gene: 14. The DNA for the CDR3 is TGTGCCAGCAGCCTTAGGGGGGACAGGACGATCCCCTACGAGCAGTACTTC. This encodes CASSLRGDRTIPYEQYF.

The chain combines TRBV7-2 with TRBJ2-1; 11 bases line up with TRBD2. Germline V gene sequence: CDR1 SGHTA, CDR2 FQGNSA. V trimming: 0 bases; J trimming: 4 bases; junction bases outside the gene matches: 5. The CDR3 length is 17 residues. The CDR3 coding sequence is TGTGCCAGCAGCTTAGCCAGGGGACTAGCGGCATACAATGAGCAGTTCTTC. This encodes CASSLARGLAAYNEQFF.

The V gene is TRBV11-2, the J gene TRBJ2-5; 10 nucleotides match TRBD1. CDR3 length: 15 residues. Germline V lookup: CDR1 SGHAT, CDR2 FQNNGV. The J segment lost 5 bases and the V segment lost 5 bases, leaving 8 bases of the junction unmatched. DNA for the CDR3: TGTGCCAGCAGCCGAAGGACAGGGGGAAGGGAGACCCAGTACTTC. It translates to CASSRRTGGRETQYF.

This chain joins TRBV29-1 and TRBJ1-1, with no clear D. CDR1 and CDR2 (germline): SQVTM, ANQGSEA. This CDR3 is 12 amino acids long. Trimming left V 6 bases short and J 2 bases short, with 10 bases between. The CDR3 nucleotides read TGCAGCGTCCGGCAGGCAAACACTGAAGCTTTCTTT. Protein product: CSVRQANTEAFF.

The chain uses TRBV9 and TRBJ2-2, with 10 bases fitting TRBD2. With 4 bases clipped from V and 4 bases from J, the junction kept 13 bases outside the gene matches. Germline V gene lookup returns CDR1 SGDLS and CDR2 YYNGEE. The CDR3 sequence is 18 residues long. The chain's CDR3 is CASSIRSLAGAGTGELFF. CDR3 in DNA: TGTGCCAGCAGCATTCGAAGTCTAGCGGGAGCGGGCACCGGGGAGCTGTTTTTT.

V gene TRBV19 combines with J gene TRBJ1-4; D might be TRBD1 (5 bases). V lost 7 bases and J lost 0, with 12 bases in between. The V gene's germline CDR1 is LNHDA and CDR2 SQIVND (reference sequence). The CDR3 is 15 residues long. CDR3 bases: TGTGCCAGTAAAGGGGTAGGGGCAACTAATGAAAAACTGTTTTTT. This sequence encodes CASKGVGATNEKLFF.

The chain is built from TRBV11-3 and TRBJ2-7, with TRBD1 matching over 9 bases. Trimming took 10 bases from V and 7 from J; bases not matched to a gene: 8. This CDR3 is built from 12 residues. Germline values: CDR1 SGHNT, CDR2 YENEEA. CDR3 in amino acids: CANRQGVCEQYF. As DNA, the CDR3 is TGTGCCAACCGACAGGGGGTATGTGAGCAGTACTTC.

A few counts support this clone. The genes are TRBV19 and TRBJ1-5, with TRBD1 matching 12 bases. V shed 8 bases and J 11 bases; nucleotides not matched to a gene: 13. Germline V CDR1 and CDR2: LNHDA, SQIVND (reference sequence). This CDR3 has 15 residues. CDR3 coding DNA: TGTGCCAGTTGGGGGGACAGGGGGCCCCCTGGGGCCCAGCATTTT. Translated, it gives CASWGDRGPPGAQHF.

The rearrangement uses TRBV30 and TRBJ2-7, with 9 positions matching TRBD1. The V and J ends lost 0 bases and 5 bases, in that order; junction bases with no gene match: 5. This CDR3 has 14 residues. Germline V gene data show CDR1 as GTSNPN and CDR2 as SVGIG (reference sequence). CDR3 nucleotide sequence: TGTGCCTGGAGTGTGGGGACAGGGATCGACGAGCAGTACTTC. It codes for CAWSVGTGIDEQYF. The whole variable domain, remainder taken from reference TRBV30 and TRBJ2-7, is SQTIHQWPATLVQPVGSPLSLECTVEGTSNPNLYWYRQAAGRGLQLLFYSVGIGQISSEVPQNLSASRPQDRQFILSSKKLLLSDSGFYLCAWSVGTGIDEQYFGPGTRLTVT.

This chain links TRBV14 with TRBJ1-6; D gene uncertain. Trimming removed 5 bases from V and 0 bases from J, with 8 bases in between. The length of the CDR3 is 15 residues. The V gene's germline CDR1 is SGHDN and CDR2 FVKESK. The CDR3 is CASSSVSSYNSPLHF. The CDR3 region has the DNA TGTGCCAGCAGCTCCGTGAGCTCCTATAATTCACCCCTCCACTTT. The complete variable domain, with remaining parts taken from reference TRBV14 and TRBJ1-6, reads EAGVTQFPSHSVIEKGQTVTLRCDPISGHDNLYWYRRVMGKEIKFLLHFVKESKQDESGMPNNRFLAERTGGTYSTLKVQPAELEDSGVYFCASSSVSSYNSPLHFGNGTRLTVT.

CDR3 sequence reads: CASSPLEDRGYTF. DNA of the CDR3: TGTGCCAGCTCACCATTGGAGGATCGGGGCTACACCTTC. J is TRBJ1-2 and V is TRBV18, with D unresolved. Per germline, CDR1 KGHSH and CDR2 LQKENI. This CDR3 has 13 residues. Between the trimmed V and J ends, which lost 2 bases and 8 bases, there was a span of 12 bases.

This clone was picked up a small number of times. This chain links TRBV30 with TRBJ2-3; TRBD1 might be the D (5 bases). Germline-derived CDR1 and CDR2 are GTSNPN and SVGIG (reference sequence). The CDR3 spans 15 residues. Between the trimmed V and J ends, which lost 4 bases and 1 base, there was a span of 15 bases. CDR3 DNA sequence: TGTGCCTGGAAAGGAAGGGGTATTGGCACAGATACGCAGTATTTT. Its translation is CAWKGRGIGTDTQYF.

This chain links TRBV10-3 with TRBJ1-2, with D possibly TRBD1 on 5 matching bases. The CDR3 contains 12 residues. CDR1 is ENHRY, CDR2 SYGVKD, per germline. V was shortened by 8 bases and J by 9 bases, with 16 bases between the two germline ends. CDR3: CAIRPEGVSYTF. CDR3 DNA sequence: TGTGCCATCCGCCCAGAAGGGGTCAGCTACACCTTC.